A selection of T cell receptor beta chains follows, all from one sample in a study of PD-1 blockade in classical Hodgkin lymphoma. Produced via immunoSEQ multiplex PCR; TCRdb's table is partial and in-frame only. The table lists about 40,000 clones, about 87% of them singletons. The sample was peripheral blood mononuclear cells (PBMCs), taken at baseline. The receptors come from a human donor with classical Hodgkin lymphoma. CDR3s leave out the opening cysteine and the closing phenylalanine or tryptophan. D genes are given only for firm matches. The listing skips clone size in some rows; elsewhere it reads once, few, many or a size class.

v_gene: TRBV11-2
abundance: -
d_gene: TRBD1
CDR3aa: ASSSSGGDYGYT

v_gene: TRBV30
abundance: -
d_gene: -
CDR3aa: AWSAGAGGASNQPQH

v_gene: TRBV19
abundance: -
d_gene: TRBD2
CDR3aa: ASRTSGEGPSTDTQY

v_gene: TRBV11-2
abundance: -
d_gene: -
CDR3aa: ASRPGPQETQY

v_gene: TRBV6-6
abundance: once
d_gene: -
CDR3aa: ASSYSGAVAEAF

v_gene: TRBV7-6
abundance: -
d_gene: TRBD1
CDR3aa: ASIAGRGRRRNTEAF

v_gene: TRBV5-8
abundance: -
d_gene: TRBD2
CDR3aa: ASSASGRTYNEQF

v_gene: TRBV9
abundance: -
d_gene: TRBD1
CDR3aa: ASSPRTGNGYT

v_gene: TRBV4-3
abundance: -
d_gene: TRBD2
CDR3aa: ASSQGGGSGANVLT

v_gene: TRBV29-1
abundance: -
d_gene: -
CDR3aa: SIPGVWYGYT

v_gene: TRBV11-2
abundance: -
d_gene: -
CDR3aa: ASSLGRETWGRYNEQF

v_gene: TRBV6-6
abundance: -
d_gene: TRBD1
CDR3aa: ASNSPTGDEQF

v_gene: TRBV19
abundance: few
d_gene: TRBD2
CDR3aa: ASSRLAGRINNEQF

v_gene: TRBV5-1
abundance: -
d_gene: -
CDR3aa: ASSLDWWQGNEQF

v_gene: TRBV6-5
abundance: -
d_gene: -
CDR3aa: ASSYAVLGNEQF

v_gene: TRBV19
abundance: -
d_gene: -
CDR3aa: ASSIGLGELF

v_gene: TRBV5-4
abundance: -
d_gene: -
CDR3aa: ASSLAGTDTQY

v_gene: TRBV7-9
abundance: -
d_gene: -
CDR3aa: ASSPWGPKNTEAF

v_gene: TRBV10-3
abundance: -
d_gene: TRBD2
CDR3aa: AISTAGLAGPNTDTQY

v_gene: TRBV21-1
abundance: -
d_gene: -
CDR3aa: ASTPWGGSYNEQL

v_gene: TRBV7-6
abundance: -
d_gene: -
CDR3aa: ASSFAEARDTSNEKLF

v_gene: TRBV29-1
abundance: once
d_gene: TRBD1
CDR3aa: SADRGAQDTQY

v_gene: TRBV2
abundance: -
d_gene: -
CDR3aa: ASDKPRQSSGNTIY

v_gene: TRBV5-4
abundance: few
d_gene: -
CDR3aa: ASRRDDDSYT

v_gene: TRBV5-1
abundance: -
d_gene: -
CDR3aa: ASSDGQSGETQY

v_gene: TRBV5-1
abundance: once
d_gene: TRBD2
CDR3aa: ASSLVSGNQETQY

v_gene: TRBV10-3
abundance: -
d_gene: -
CDR3aa: AIGNRVDEQY

v_gene: TRBV4-1
abundance: -
d_gene: -
CDR3aa: ASSQDPAGTGTNTEAF

v_gene: TRBV7-9
abundance: -
d_gene: -
CDR3aa: ASSLEGTLQGYEQY

v_gene: TRBV7-9
abundance: -
d_gene: -
CDR3aa: ASSPRQIHGYT

v_gene: TRBV10-3
abundance: -
d_gene: TRBD2
CDR3aa: AISESRAGVAYEQF

v_gene: TRBV6-5
abundance: -
d_gene: -
CDR3aa: ASSFPGVPYEQY